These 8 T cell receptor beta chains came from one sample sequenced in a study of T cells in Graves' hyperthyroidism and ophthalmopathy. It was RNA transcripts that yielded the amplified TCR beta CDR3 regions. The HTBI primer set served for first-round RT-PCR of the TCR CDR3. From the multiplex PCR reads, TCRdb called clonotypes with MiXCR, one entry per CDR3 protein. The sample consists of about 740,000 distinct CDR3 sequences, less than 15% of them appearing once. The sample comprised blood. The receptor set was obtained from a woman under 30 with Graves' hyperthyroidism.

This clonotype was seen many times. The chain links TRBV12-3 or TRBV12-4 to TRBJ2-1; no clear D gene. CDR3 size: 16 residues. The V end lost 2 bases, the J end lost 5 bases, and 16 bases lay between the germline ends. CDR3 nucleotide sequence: TGTGCCAGCAGTTTAACCCCGCCCAGTCGGGACAATGAGCAGTTCTTC. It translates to CASSLTPPSRDNEQFF.

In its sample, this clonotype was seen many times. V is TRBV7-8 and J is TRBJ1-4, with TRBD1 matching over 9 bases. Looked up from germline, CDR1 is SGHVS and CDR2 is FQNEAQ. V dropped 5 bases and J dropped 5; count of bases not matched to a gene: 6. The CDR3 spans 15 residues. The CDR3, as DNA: TGTGCCAGCAGCCTAAACAGGGGGCGCAATGAAAAACTGTTTTTT. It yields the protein CASSLNRGRNEKLFF.

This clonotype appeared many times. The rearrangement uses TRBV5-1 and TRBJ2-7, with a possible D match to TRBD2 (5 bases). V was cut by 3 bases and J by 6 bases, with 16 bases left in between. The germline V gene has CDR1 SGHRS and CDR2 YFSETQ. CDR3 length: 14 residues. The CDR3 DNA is TGCGCCAGCAGCTCAGTTAACAGAGGAGGCGAGCAGTACTTC. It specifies CASSSVNRGGEQYF.

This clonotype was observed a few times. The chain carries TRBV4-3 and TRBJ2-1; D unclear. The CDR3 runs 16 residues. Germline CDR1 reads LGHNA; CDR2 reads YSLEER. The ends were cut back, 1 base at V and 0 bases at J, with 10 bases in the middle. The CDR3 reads CASSQGGPSSYNEQFF. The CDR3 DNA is TGCGCCAGCAGCCAAGGCGGACCGAGCTCCTACAATGAGCAGTTCTTC.

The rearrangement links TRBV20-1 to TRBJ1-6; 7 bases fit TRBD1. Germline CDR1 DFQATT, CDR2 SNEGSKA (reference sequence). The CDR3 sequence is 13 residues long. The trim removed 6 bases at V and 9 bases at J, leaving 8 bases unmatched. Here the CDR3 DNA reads TGCAGTGCCCAGGGGGAGGGTACTTCACCCCTCCACTTT. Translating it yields CSAQGEGTSPLHF.

In DNA, the CDR3 is TGTGCCAGCAGTTCCACCGGACAGTACCTTTACGAGCAGTACTTC. This codes for CASSSTGQYLYEQYF. The rearrangement uses TRBV27 and TRBJ2-7; a weak D match, TRBD1 (6 bases). Trimming cost V 4 bases and J 4 bases, with 17 bases left between them. This CDR3 comprises 15 residues. Germline loops: CDR1 MNHEY, CDR2 SMNVEV (reference sequence).

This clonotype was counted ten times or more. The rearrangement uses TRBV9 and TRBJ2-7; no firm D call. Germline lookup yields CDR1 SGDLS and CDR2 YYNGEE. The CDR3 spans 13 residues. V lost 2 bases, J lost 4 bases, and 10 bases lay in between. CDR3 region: CASSVGELYEQYF. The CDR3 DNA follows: TGTGCCAGCAGCGTCGGCGAGCTATACGAGCAGTACTTC.

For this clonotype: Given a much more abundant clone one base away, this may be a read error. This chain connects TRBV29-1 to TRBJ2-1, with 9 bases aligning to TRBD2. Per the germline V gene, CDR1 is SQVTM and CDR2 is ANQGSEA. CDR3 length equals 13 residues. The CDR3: CSVLSGSMNEQLF. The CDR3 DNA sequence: TGCAGCGTTCTTAGCGGGAGTATGAATGAGCAGCTCTTC.